The rows below give T cell receptor beta chains drawn from one sample of a study of shared clonotypes between healthy human individuals. TCRdb's copy holds only in-frame clones and misses some; the assay was immunoSEQ multiplex PCR. The data contain roughly 530,000 clones, 90% to 96% of them singletons. The sequencing input was naive CD4+ T cells sorted from blood. These receptor sequences come from a woman in her 30s in good health. The CDR3 runs from the conserved cysteine through the conserved F or W. A D gene is named only where the DNA matches it firmly. Size is omitted from some rows. Given values are once, few, many or a class for expanded clones.

D gene	clone size	V gene	J gene	CDR3 DNA	CDR3 protein
NA	NA	TRBV5-1	TRBJ1-2	TGCGCCAGCAGCTTGAACGGGGGCTACACCTTC	CASSLNGGYTF
TRBD2	NA	TRBV5-1	TRBJ2-2	TGCGCCAGCAGATTAGCGGGGACGAATAACCGCAACACCGGGGAGCTGTTTTTT	CASRLAGTNNRNTGELFF
NA	NA	TRBV28	TRBJ2-5	TGTGCCAGCACCATAACTCAAGGGCGTGAGACCCAGTACTTC	CASTITQGRETQYF
TRBD1	NA	TRBV29-1	TRBJ2-5	TGCAGCGTGGCCGGGACAGACCAAGAGACCCAGTACTTC	CSVAGTDQETQYF
TRBD2	NA	TRBV29-1	TRBJ2-1	TGCAGCGCCAGGGGACTGGGACTAGCGGACAATGAGCAGTTCTTC	CSARGLGLADNEQFF
NA	NA	TRBV10-3	TRBJ1-1	TGTGCCATCAGTTCGACAGATATGAACACTGAAGCTTTCTTT	CAISSTDMNTEAFF
TRBD1	NA	TRBV2	TRBJ2-7	TGTGCCAGCACTGTTCGGACAGGGGTCCACGAGCAGTACTTC	CASTVRTGVHEQYF
NA	once	TRBV19	TRBJ2-6	TGTGCCAGTAGTATGGGGCGCGGACAGAAGTTTGGGGCCAACGTCCTGACTTTC	CASSMGRGQKFGANVLTF
TRBD1	NA	TRBV5-1	TRBJ1-1	TGCGCCAGCAGCCCCGGACAGGGGGCTGAAGCTTTCTTT	CASSPGQGAEAFF
NA	NA	TRBV7-2	TRBJ2-7	TGTGCCAGCAGCCGTAGGGCTCCTAACGAGCAGTACTTC	CASSRRAPNEQYF
TRBD2	NA	TRBV18	TRBJ2-3	TGTGCCAGCTCACCCGGGCTAGCGGGAGATACGCAGTATTTT	CASSPGLAGDTQYF
TRBD2	NA	TRBV2	TRBJ2-7	TGTGCCAGCAGTGCTAGGCTAGCGGGAGTCTACGAGCAGTACTTC	CASSARLAGVYEQYF
NA	NA	TRBV28	TRBJ1-1	TGTGCCAGCAGATTACGGGACACTGAAGCTTTCTTT	CASRLRDTEAFF
TRBD2	NA	TRBV28	TRBJ2-1	TGTGCCAGCAGTCCGGCCGGGACTAGAGGAGACAATGAGCAGTTCTTC	CASSPAGTRGDNEQFF
NA	NA	TRBV7-7	TRBJ2-5	TGTGCCAGCAGCTTCAGACAGACAGAGACCCAGTACTTC	CASSFRQTETQYF
TRBD1	NA	TRBV6-6	TRBJ1-6	TGTGCCAGCAGTTCCCGTGGACAGGGTATTATTTCACCCCTCCACTTT	CASSSRGQGIISPLHF
TRBD2	NA	TRBV28	TRBJ2-5	TGTGCCAGCAGTTTTCAGTCGGCTAGCGGGAGAGAGACCCAGTACTTC	CASSFQSASGRETQYF
NA	NA	TRBV4-1	TRBJ1-3	TGCGCCAGCAGCCAAGTCGGCTTTTACTCTGGAAACACCATATATTTT	CASSQVGFYSGNTIYF
NA	NA	TRBV2	TRBJ1-4	TGTGCCAGCAGTTTCTACCGGGACGCGAAGGGTGAAAAACTGTTTTTT	CASSFYRDAKGEKLFF
TRBD1	NA	TRBV28	TRBJ1-4	TGTGCCAGCAGTTCAGGACAGGGGGCAGAAAAACTGTTTTTT	CASSSGQGAEKLFF
TRBD1	NA	TRBV15	TRBJ1-4	TGTGCCACCAGCATTCGGACAGGGACTAATGAAAAACTGTTTTTT	CATSIRTGTNEKLFF
NA	NA	TRBV5-1	TRBJ2-3	TGCGCCAGCAGCTTGGTTTCGGCGGGGAGGCAGTATTTT	CASSLVSAGRQYF
TRBD2	NA	TRBV25-1	TRBJ2-2	TGTGCCAGCAGTGAAGTGAGGACTAGCGGGAGTGCCGGGGAGCTGTTTTTT	CASSEVRTSGSAGELFF
NA	once	TRBV15	TRBJ1-1	TGTGCCACCAGCAGACAGGGAAGGAACACTGAAGCTTTCTTT	CATSRQGRNTEAFF
NA	once	TRBV18	TRBJ2-3	TGTGCCAGCTCACCACCTGCGGGAATCACAGATACGCAGTATTTT	CASSPPAGITDTQYF
NA	NA	TRBV28	TRBJ2-1	TGTGCCAGCAGTTTACGACGATGGACCTACAATGAGCAGTTCTTC	CASSLRRWTYNEQFF
NA	NA	TRBV7-2	TRBJ2-6	TGTGCCAGCAGCTTCACCGGGGTTCCGCCCTCTGGGGCCAACGTCCTGACTTTC	CASSFTGVPPSGANVLTF
NA	NA	TRBV10-2	TRBJ2-7	TGCGCCAGCATTGGGGCCGGCTACGAGCAGTACTTC	CASIGAGYEQYF
NA	NA	TRBV7-2	TRBJ2-7	TGTGCCAGCAGGAACGAGCAGTACTTC	CASRNEQYF
TRBD1	NA	TRBV18	TRBJ1-3	TGTGCCAGCTCACGGGACAGTCAAGGAAACACCATATATTTT	CASSRDSQGNTIYF
NA	NA	TRBV28	TRBJ2-7	TGTGCCAGCAGTTTGAGTTCTCTCTACGAGCAGTACTTC	CASSLSSLYEQYF
NA	NA	TRBV4-1	TRBJ2-7	TGCGCCAGCAGCCAAGATCTTAAGAGGGAAGCGGAGACCTACGAGCAGTACTTC	CASSQDLKREAETYEQYF
NA	once	TRBV5-1	TRBJ2-5	TGCGCCAGCATCCGATCAGGGGTCAGAGTCCAGTACTTC	CASIRSGVRVQYF
TRBD2	NA	TRBV5-1	TRBJ2-3	TGCGCCAGCAGCTTGGATACTAGCGGTCTTCGCACAGATACGCAGTATTTT	CASSLDTSGLRTDTQYF
NA	NA	TRBV19	TRBJ2-7	TGTGCCAGGGGGAGGGGGGAGACCTACGAGCAGTACTTC	CARGRGETYEQYF
NA	NA	TRBV6-6	TRBJ1-5	TGTGCCAGCGGCCCCCATCAGCCCCAGCATTTT	CASGPHQPQHF
NA	once	TRBV25-1	TRBJ2-1	TGTGCCAGCAGTGAATATACCGCGTACAATGAGCAGTTCTTC	CASSEYTAYNEQFF
NA	once	TRBV5-5	TRBJ2-7	TGTGCCAGCAGCTACAGGGTGAGCTCCTACGAGCAGTACTTC	CASSYRVSSYEQYF
NA	NA	TRBV29-1	TRBJ1-1	TGCAGCGTTGGAGGTGGCACTGAAGCTTTCTTT	CSVGGGTEAFF
TRBD1	NA	TRBV29-1	TRBJ2-7	TGCAGCGTTTCCCCGACAGGGGGTCCCTACGAGCAGTACTTC	CSVSPTGGPYEQYF
NA	NA	TRBV13	TRBJ1-4	TGTGCCAGCAGCTTCGCAACATATGAAAAACTGTTTTTT	CASSFATYEKLFF
NA	NA	TRBV6-5	TRBJ2-7	TGTGCCAGCAGTTACTCGACAGGGAGGTCCTACGAGCAGTACTTC	CASSYSTGRSYEQYF
TRBD1	once	TRBV19	TRBJ1-5	TGTGCCAGTAGGCACCGGGACAGGGAAAATCAGCCCCAGCATTTT	CASRHRDRENQPQHF
NA	NA	TRBV7-6	TRBJ2-2	TGTGCCAGCAGCTTAGGACTGCCGACCGGGGAGCTGTTTTTT	CASSLGLPTGELFF
NA	NA	TRBV5-5	TRBJ2-7	TGTGCCAGCAGCTTGGGGGCAGATCCCTACGAGCAGTACTTC	CASSLGADPYEQYF
NA	NA	TRBV15	TRBJ2-3	TGTGCCACCAGCAGAGACCACCCAACAGATACGCAGTATTTT	CATSRDHPTDTQYF
TRBD2	NA	TRBV6-6	TRBJ2-7	TGTGCCAGCAGTTCACCGGTGGGACTAGAAACCTACGAGCAGTACTTC	CASSSPVGLETYEQYF
NA	NA	TRBV10-3	TRBJ2-7	TGTGCCATCAGTGAGCGGGACCCCTCCTACGAGCAGTACTTC	CAISERDPSYEQYF
TRBD2	NA	TRBV28	TRBJ2-5	TGTGCCAGCAGTTCGGGAGGCCCAGGGACCCAGTACTTC	CASSSGGPGTQYF
TRBD2	NA	TRBV6-1	TRBJ2-7	TGTGCCAGCAGAAATCCTCCTCTCGGGGGGATTAAGCAGTACTTC	CASRNPPLGGIKQYF
NA	NA	TRBV6-1	TRBJ2-7	TGTGCCAGCATTACCAGTACCTACGAGCAGTACTTC	CASITSTYEQYF
NA	NA	TRBV9	TRBJ2-1	TGTGCCAGCAGTTCTGGGCCTCTCTTATCCTACAATGAGCAGTTCTTC	CASSSGPLLSYNEQFF
TRBD2	NA	TRBV19	TRBJ2-7	TGTGCCAGTAGTATCGTCCCCTTGTCTAGCGGGAGTCGGGGGCAGTACTTC	CASSIVPLSSGSRGQYF
NA	once	TRBV6-1	TRBJ2-3	TGTGCCAGCAGTGAAGCGGTGGGGTTGTCAGATACGCAGTATTTT	CASSEAVGLSDTQYF
NA	once	TRBV19	TRBJ1-1	TGTGCCAGTAGCTCAGAGTTGAACACTGAAGCTTTCTTT	CASSSELNTEAFF